A selection of T cell receptor beta chains follows, all from one sample in a study of T-cell reconstitution after alpha-beta-depleted transplantation in children. TCRdb analysed the PCR reads with MiXCR anew, one entry per CDR3 protein. The table includes 900,000 or so distinct CDR3 sequences, 16% detected once. The material sequenced was PBMCs, mostly from graft donor cells, taken 360 days after TCRalphabeta/CD19-depleted stem cell transplant. These receptors were obtained from a male patient under 18 who had a stem cell transplant for acute lymphoblastic leukemia, so the T cells may come from the graft donor. CDR3s include the opening cysteine and the closing phenylalanine or tryptophan. D genes are given only for firm matches. The size entry is marked missing in some rows and otherwise reads once, few, many or a size class.

v_gene: TRBV5-1; d_gene: -; abundance: few; j_gene: TRBJ2-7; CDR3nt: TGCGCCAGCAGCTTGGTCAACAGCCCCTACGAGCAGTACTTC; CDR3aa: CASSLVNSPYEQYF
v_gene: TRBV2; d_gene: -; abundance: few; j_gene: TRBJ2-7; CDR3nt: TGTGCCAGCAGTCCCGACGGGCTTTCGTCCTACGAGCAGTACTTC; CDR3aa: CASSPDGLSSYEQYF
v_gene: TRBV7-9; d_gene: TRBD2; abundance: few; j_gene: TRBJ2-2; CDR3nt: TGTGCCACCGTACTAGCGGGGAACACCGGGGAGCTGTTTTTT; CDR3aa: CATVLAGNTGELFF
v_gene: TRBV9; d_gene: -; abundance: many; j_gene: TRBJ1-4; CDR3nt: TGTGCCAGCAGCGCCTTGGAGGGGCAGGAAAAACTGTTTTTT; CDR3aa: CASSALEGQEKLFF
v_gene: TRBV24-1; d_gene: TRBD2; abundance: few; j_gene: TRBJ2-1; CDR3nt: TGTGCCACCAGTGCTAGCGGGAGAAGGGTGTCCGGAAATGAGCAGTTCTTC; CDR3aa: CATSASGRRVSGNEQFF
v_gene: TRBV7-9; d_gene: TRBD1; abundance: -; j_gene: TRBJ1-4; CDR3nt: TGTGCCAGCAGCCGCCGGACAGGGGGAGATGAAAAACTGTTTTTT; CDR3aa: CASSRRTGGDEKLFF
v_gene: TRBV11-1; d_gene: -; abundance: many; j_gene: TRBJ2-2; CDR3nt: TGTGCCAGCAGCCCGGACAGCACCGGGGAGCTGTTTTTT; CDR3aa: CASSPDSTGELFF
v_gene: TRBV5-1; d_gene: -; abundance: few; j_gene: TRBJ2-7; CDR3nt: TGCGCCAGCAGCTTGGAGTGGTACAAATCCTACGAGCAGTACTTC; CDR3aa: CASSLEWYKSYEQYF
v_gene: TRBV28; d_gene: -; abundance: many; j_gene: TRBJ1-4; CDR3nt: TGTGCCAGCAGTCCCCAAGCTGCAACTAATGAAAAACTGTTTTTT; CDR3aa: CASSPQAATNEKLFF
v_gene: TRBV5-5; d_gene: TRBD1; abundance: -; j_gene: TRBJ2-7; CDR3nt: TGTGCCAGCAGCGAGGGGACAGGTACGATCTACGAGCAGTACTTC; CDR3aa: CASSEGTGTIYEQYF
v_gene: TRBV2; d_gene: -; abundance: many; j_gene: TRBJ2-7; CDR3nt: TGTGCCAGCAGTGAAGAAGGCACAGCTACCTACGAGCAGTACTTC; CDR3aa: CASSEEGTATYEQYF
v_gene: TRBV5-6; d_gene: TRBD1; abundance: -; j_gene: TRBJ2-7; CDR3nt: TGTGCCAGCAGCCCAAGTTACCGACAGGGCCTCGACGAGCAGTACTTC; CDR3aa: CASSPSYRQGLDEQYF
v_gene: TRBV5-6; d_gene: -; abundance: few; j_gene: TRBJ2-1; CDR3nt: TGTGCCAGCAGCTACCGCAATGAGCAGTTCTTC; CDR3aa: CASSYRNEQFF
v_gene: TRBV4-2; d_gene: -; abundance: few; j_gene: TRBJ2-2; CDR3nt: TGTGCCAGCAGCCTCGCAGGACTACGGTTTACGAACACCGGGGAGCTGTTTTTT; CDR3aa: CASSLAGLRFTNTGELFF
v_gene: TRBV12-3/TRBV12-4; d_gene: -; abundance: -; j_gene: TRBJ1-2; CDR3nt: TGTGCCAGCAGTACCAACAGGGTCTACTATGGCTACACCTTC; CDR3aa: CASSTNRVYYGYTF
v_gene: TRBV10-1; d_gene: -; abundance: -; j_gene: TRBJ2-1; CDR3nt: TGCGCCAGCAGTGCGGCGGCGGGTGAGCAGTTCTTC; CDR3aa: CASSAAAGEQFF
v_gene: TRBV4-2; d_gene: TRBD2; abundance: few; j_gene: TRBJ2-1; CDR3nt: TGTGCCAGCAGCCAAGAGAGACGACGGGAGGGCAGTGAGCAGTTCTTC; CDR3aa: CASSQERRREGSEQFF
v_gene: TRBV15; d_gene: -; abundance: few; j_gene: TRBJ1-1; CDR3nt: TGTGCCACCAGCAGAGATCTCGGGGTTGAAGCTTTCTTT; CDR3aa: CATSRDLGVEAFF
v_gene: TRBV29-1; d_gene: -; abundance: few; j_gene: TRBJ1-1; CDR3nt: TGCAGCGTCCGATCCGGGGGTAACACTGAAGCTTTCTTT; CDR3aa: CSVRSGGNTEAFF
v_gene: TRBV29-1; d_gene: TRBD1; abundance: -; j_gene: TRBJ1-1; CDR3nt: TGCAGCGTTGCCAGGGACAGGGCGATGGAAGCTTTCTTT; CDR3aa: CSVARDRAMEAFF
v_gene: TRBV23-1; d_gene: -; abundance: few; j_gene: TRBJ1-5; CDR3nt: TGCGCCAGCAGTCAATTCTCGAGGGGAGGGCAGCCCCAGCATTTT; CDR3aa: CASSQFSRGGQPQHF
v_gene: TRBV11-3; d_gene: TRBD1; abundance: -; j_gene: TRBJ2-1; CDR3nt: TGTGCCAGCAGCTTCCGGGACAGTGTCTCACTAGGCCTTTACAATGAGCAGTTCTTC; CDR3aa: CASSFRDSVSLGLYNEQFF
v_gene: TRBV7-9; d_gene: -; abundance: -; j_gene: TRBJ1-1; CDR3nt: TGTGCCAGCAGCTTAGCGCAGCCGAACACTGAAGCTTTCTTT; CDR3aa: CASSLAQPNTEAFF
v_gene: TRBV12-3/TRBV12-4; d_gene: -; abundance: many; j_gene: TRBJ2-5; CDR3nt: TGTGCCAGCAGTTTTATGTCCCCAGTAGAGACCCAGTACTTC; CDR3aa: CASSFMSPVETQYF
v_gene: TRBV7-9; d_gene: TRBD2; abundance: -; j_gene: TRBJ2-7; CDR3nt: TGTGCCAGCAGCTCCCACCCCGGGACTACCTCCTACGAGCAGTACTTC; CDR3aa: CASSSHPGTTSYEQYF
v_gene: TRBV5-5; d_gene: -; abundance: -; j_gene: TRBJ1-3; CDR3nt: TGTGCCAGCAGCCTTGACGTCGTCTCTGGAAACACCATATATTTT; CDR3aa: CASSLDVVSGNTIYF
v_gene: TRBV12-3/TRBV12-4; d_gene: -; abundance: -; j_gene: TRBJ1-2; CDR3nt: TGTGCCAGCAGTCGGCCCCTCAGCCAATATGGCTACACCTTC; CDR3aa: CASSRPLSQYGYTF
v_gene: TRBV20-1; d_gene: TRBD2; abundance: few; j_gene: TRBJ2-7; CDR3nt: TGCAGTGCTTGGACTAGCGGGAGAAAGGTGGACAACGAGCAGTACTTC; CDR3aa: CSAWTSGRKVDNEQYF
v_gene: TRBV5-1; d_gene: -; abundance: few; j_gene: TRBJ2-5; CDR3nt: TGCGCCAGCAGCCCAATTCGCCAGGAAATTCTTCTAAAGGAGACCCAGTACTTC; CDR3aa: CASSPIRQEILLKETQYF
v_gene: TRBV12-3/TRBV12-4; d_gene: -; abundance: -; j_gene: TRBJ1-1; CDR3nt: TGTGCCAGCAGTCCTGTGGGAGGGAGCCCTGAAGCTTTCTTT; CDR3aa: CASSPVGGSPEAFF
v_gene: TRBV12-3/TRBV12-4; d_gene: -; abundance: few; j_gene: TRBJ2-7; CDR3nt: TGTGCCAGCGGCCCCGGGCCCTCCTACGAGCAGTACTTC; CDR3aa: CASGPGPSYEQYF
v_gene: TRBV6-1; d_gene: TRBD2; abundance: few; j_gene: TRBJ2-3; CDR3nt: TGTGCCAGCAGACCCCCCGCGGGAGCGGACACAGATACGCAGTATTTT; CDR3aa: CASRPPAGADTDTQYF
v_gene: TRBV6-1; d_gene: -; abundance: -; j_gene: TRBJ2-7; CDR3nt: TGTGCCAGCAGTGAAGACGAGCAGTACTTC; CDR3aa: CASSEDEQYF
v_gene: TRBV5-1; d_gene: TRBD1; abundance: few; j_gene: TRBJ2-7; CDR3nt: TGCGCCAGCAGCGTGGGACAGGGCTACTACGAGCAGTACTTC; CDR3aa: CASSVGQGYYEQYF
v_gene: TRBV2; d_gene: TRBD2; abundance: -; j_gene: TRBJ2-1; CDR3nt: TGTGCCAGCAGTGAAGTTAGAGTGACTAGCGGGGCCTACAATGAGCAGTTCTTC; CDR3aa: CASSEVRVTSGAYNEQFF
v_gene: TRBV20-1; d_gene: -; abundance: -; j_gene: TRBJ2-1; CDR3nt: TGCAGTGCTAGAGCCGGGACGAATGTAGAGTTCTTC; CDR3aa: CSARAGTNVEFF
v_gene: TRBV5-1; d_gene: -; abundance: -; j_gene: TRBJ1-3; CDR3nt: TGCGCCAGCAGTAGACAGGCTACCTCTGGAAACACCATATATTTT; CDR3aa: CASSRQATSGNTIYF
v_gene: TRBV29-1; d_gene: TRBD2; abundance: few; j_gene: TRBJ2-1; CDR3nt: TGCAGCGGGGGGGGATACCGGGAGGACTCGAGGTCCTACAATGAGCAGTTCTTC; CDR3aa: CSGGGYREDSRSYNEQFF
v_gene: TRBV5-5; d_gene: TRBD2; abundance: many; j_gene: TRBJ2-1; CDR3nt: TGTGCCAGCAGCTCGGCTAGCGGCCCCTACAATGAGCAGTTCTTC; CDR3aa: CASSSASGPYNEQFF
v_gene: TRBV20-1; d_gene: -; abundance: few; j_gene: TRBJ2-7; CDR3nt: TGCAGTGCGGCGACAGGATACGAGCAGTACTTC; CDR3aa: CSAATGYEQYF
v_gene: TRBV7-8; d_gene: TRBD1; abundance: few; j_gene: TRBJ2-2; CDR3nt: TGTGCCAGCAGCCACCGGACAGGGAACACCGGGGAGCTGTTTTTT; CDR3aa: CASSHRTGNTGELFF
v_gene: TRBV4-1; d_gene: TRBD2; abundance: -; j_gene: TRBJ2-4; CDR3nt: TGCGCCAGCAGCCACCGGACTAGCGGGATGGGAAGCATTCAGTACTTC; CDR3aa: CASSHRTSGMGSIQYF
v_gene: TRBV4-1; d_gene: -; abundance: -; j_gene: TRBJ1-6; CDR3nt: TGCGCCAGCAGCCATCCGGGGGGGGATAATTCACCCCTCCACTTT; CDR3aa: CASSHPGGDNSPLHF
v_gene: TRBV15; d_gene: TRBD2; abundance: many; j_gene: TRBJ2-1; CDR3nt: TGTGCCACCAGCACCTCCGGGACTAGCCGTAGGAATGAGCAGTTCTTC; CDR3aa: CATSTSGTSRRNEQFF